This T cell receptor beta chain was sequenced in a study of cytomegalovirus exposure and HLA in healthy donors. The study's findings and limits: In vitro experiments confirmed that three CMV-associated chains were specific for CMV antigens. CMV serostatus alone was available as immune exposure information.

With 10 bases removed from V and 1 base from J, the gap between germline ends came to 7 bases. Germline CDR1 and CDR2: MNHEY and SVGAGI. The CDR3 length is 11 residues. 13 Jbeta primers and 60 Vbeta primers were used for the PCR. Repertoires were generated with immunoSEQ multiplex PCR, while TCRdb's copy carries only in-frame clones and drops some. Of 50,000 to 60,000 clones listed, around 78% were seen once; the top ten hold 1.4%. On this clone itself: Its antigen is unidentified.

The V gene is TRBV6-5, the J gene TRBJ1-2; D is unclear. Sequencing was performed on PBMCs. The clonotype was recovered from a female donor in good health and CMV-seronegative. This CDR3 reads CATLFNYGYTF. CDR3 sequence (DNA): TGTGCCACCCTTTTTAACTATGGCTACACCTTC.